Presented here are 17 T cell receptor beta chains from one specimen sequenced in a study of blood T cells in healthy people across ages. For the second PCR, which ran for about 7 to 11 cycles, a sample-barcoded 5' primer and a J-beta primer mix were used. Each CDR3 protein is one row after TCRdb ran MiXCR on the 5' RACE reads. This table holds 1.5 million to 2 million distinct CDR3 sequences, roughly 52% found once. Sequenced: blood. These receptors were collected from a woman between 40 and 50 years old in good health.

The chain joins TRBV20-1 to TRBJ2-7; no firm D call. Trimming took off 1 base at V and 1 base at J, with 14 bases between the two ends. Germline CDR1 DFQATT, CDR2 SNEGSKA (reference sequence). This CDR3 region has 15 residues. CDR3 residues: CSARVSGLSSYEQYF. The CDR3 DNA follows: TGCAGTGCTAGAGTCTCAGGTCTCAGTTCCTACGAGCAGTACTTC.

This clonotype was detected a few times. DNA for the CDR3: TGCAGCGTTGATGGCGTGGCGCAGGGAAGAGAGACCCAGTACTTC. It specifies CSVDGVAQGRETQYF. The rearrangement links TRBV29-1 to TRBJ2-5, with D tentatively TRBD1 (5 bases). The CDR3 runs 15 residues. In germline, CDR1 is SQVTM, CDR2 ANQGSEA. V lost 3 bases, J lost 4 bases, and 18 bases lay in between.

This clonotype was detected a few times. The chain has TRBV28 and TRBJ2-5; the match to TRBD2 covers 12 bases. CDR3 length: 16 amino acids. Germline V gene data show CDR1 as MDHEN and CDR2 as SYDVKM. Trimming removed 2 bases from V and 4 bases from J; junction bases left unmatched: 5. DNA of the CDR3: TGTGCCAGCAGTTTACTTTCTAGCGGGGGGGTAGAGACCCAGTACTTC. The encoded protein is CASSLLSSGGVETQYF.

This clonotype has only a few counts. The chain has TRBV29-1 and TRBJ1-4, with D hard to call. Deletions cut 4 bases from V and 3 bases from J, with 6 bases between. In germline, CDR1 is SQVTM, CDR2 ANQGSEA. The CDR3 runs to 12 residues. CDR3 amino acids: CSVGRPNEKLFF. The CDR3 DNA follows: TGCAGCGTTGGTAGGCCTAATGAAAAACTGTTTTTT.

In this sample, this clonotype turned up a few times. Here the CDR3 DNA reads TGCAGCGTGGGGACAGGATACATTCAGTACTTC. Its protein is CSVGTGYIQYF. The chain links TRBV29-1 to TRBJ2-4; TRBD1 matches at 8 bases. V lost 6 bases, J lost 8 bases, and 3 bases stayed unmatched. Germline CDR1 is SQVTM and CDR2 is ANQGSEA. This CDR3 region has 11 residues.

V usage is TRBV28 and J usage is TRBJ1-2; D is unresolved. Deletions cut 5 bases from V and 8 bases from J, with 15 bases between. The CDR3 contains 13 residues. Germline V lookup: CDR1 MDHEN, CDR2 SYDVKM. The CDR3 DNA follows: TGTGCCAGCAGTATTACAGTTCCTTCGGGCTACACCTTC. Residues: CASSITVPSGYTF.

V and J are TRBV7-2 and TRBJ2-1, with D hard to call. CDR3 length: 17 residues. V lost 3 bases and J 0 bases, leaving 15 bases between the germline ends. Germline-derived CDR1 and CDR2 are SGHTA and FQGNSA. CDR3 nucleotide sequence: TGTGCCAGCAGCTTCCAGACCTCATGGAGCTCCTACAATGAGCAGTTCTTC. Translation: CASSFQTSWSSYNEQFF.

A few counts support this clonotype. The chain is built from TRBV20-1 and TRBJ2-4, with D perhaps matching TRBD1 (5 bases). Germline-derived CDR1 and CDR2 are DFQATT and SNEGSKA (reference sequence). This CDR3 has 16 amino acids. V dropped 5 bases and J dropped 2 bases, with 19 bases sitting between them. CDR3 sequence (DNA): TGCAGTGCTGCCGTAGGGGTTGGGCGATCCAAAAACATTCAGTACTTC. It yields the protein CSAAVGVGRSKNIQYF.

The gene calls are TRBV5-1 and TRBJ2-3; 13 bases fit TRBD2. The CDR3 has 16 residues. Per the germline V gene, CDR1 is SGHRS and CDR2 is YFSETQ. The V and J ends lost 3 bases and 2 bases, in that order; junction bases with no gene match: 3. The CDR3 here is CASSSGTSGDTDTQYF. CDR3 in DNA: TGCGCCAGCAGCTCCGGGACTAGCGGGGACACAGATACGCAGTATTTT.

This clonotype was seen a few times. The chain uses TRBV24-1 and TRBJ2-1; either TRBD1 or TRBD2 may supply D (6 bases each). This CDR3 is 14 amino acids long. Germline CDR1 is KGHDR and CDR2 is SFDVKD. V shed 9 bases and J shed 6 bases, with 17 bases lying between them. Here the CDR3 reads CATRGRGTSNEQFF. The CDR3 coding sequence is TGTGCCACCCGGGGGCGAGGGACCTCCAATGAGCAGTTCTTC.

The chain joins TRBV7-2 to TRBJ1-2; a possible D gene is TRBD1 (5 bases). Germline V gene data show CDR1 as SGHTA and CDR2 as FQGNSA. CDR3 size: 15 residues. The V end was cut by 5 bases, the J end by 3 bases, with 16 bases between. The CDR3 spells CASSPTGGFYYGYTF. In nucleotides, the CDR3 is TGTGCCAGCAGCCCGACGGGGGGGTTTTACTATGGCTACACCTTC.

This clonotype was observed a few times. The DNA of the CDR3 is TGCGCCAGCAGCCAAACTAGCGGGGGGGCCGTCGGCAATGAGCAGTTCTTC. It specifies CASSQTSGGAVGNEQFF. The chain uses TRBV4-1 and TRBJ2-1, with TRBD2 matching over 13 bases. This CDR3 spans 17 amino acids. The ends lost 2 bases at V and 6 bases at J; junction bases unmatched: 7. The germline CDR1 and CDR2 sequences are MGHRA and YSYEKL.

As DNA, the CDR3 is TGTGCCAGCAGAAACCGGACTCGGACGGGGCCACCCCTCCACTTT. Amino acid sequence: CASRNRTRTGPPLHF. The chain uses TRBV6-1 and TRBJ1-6, with TRBD1 as a possible D gene (5 bases). Looked up from germline, CDR1 is MNHNS and CDR2 is SASEGT. The CDR3 length is 15 residues. The germline V and J ends were trimmed by 6 bases and 11 bases, with 20 bases remaining between them.

This clonotype has a handful of counts. The gene calls are TRBV6-1 and TRBJ2-1; 7 bases align to TRBD2. Per germline, CDR1 MNHNS and CDR2 SASEGT. This CDR3 comprises 16 residues. V was pared by 5 bases and J by 5 bases, with 12 bases of the junction left unmatched. The CDR3 sequence: CASSQRGGRLNNEQFF. For the CDR3, the DNA is TGTGCCAGCAGTCAAAGGGGCGGGAGACTTAACAATGAGCAGTTCTTC.

V gene TRBV27 combines with J gene TRBJ1-6; TRBD1 aligns across 9 bases. In germline, CDR1 is MNHEY, CDR2 SMNVEV (reference sequence). This CDR3 region has 18 residues. V lost 6 bases to trimming and J lost 7 bases; unmatched junction nucleotides: 16. CDR3 sequence (DNA): TGTGCCAGCAGGTCACAGGGGGCATTAGGTGGTGGGAATTCACCCCTCCACTTT. Its protein is CASRSQGALGGGNSPLHF.

This clonotype was counted only a few times. The rearrangement links TRBV5-5 to TRBJ2-3; weak D call: TRBD2 (5 bases). Germline assignment: CDR1 SGHKS and CDR2 YYEKEE (reference sequence). This CDR3 region has 14 residues. Trimming took 0 bases from V and 9 from J, leaving 14 bases between them. The CDR3 protein is CASSLDLVRLTQYF. In DNA form, the CDR3 reads TGTGCCAGCAGCTTGGATCTGGTCCGACTAACGCAGTATTTT.

This clonotype has more than one count but fewer than ten. V usage is TRBV20-1 and J usage is TRBJ2-5; D may be TRBD1 or TRBD2 (5 bases each). The CDR3 has 12 amino acids. Trimming cost V 4 bases and J 3 bases, with 9 bases left between them. Looked up from germline, CDR1 is DFQATT and CDR2 is SNEGSKA (reference sequence). The CDR3, as DNA: TGCAGTGCTATCAGAGGGGAAGAGACCCAGTACTTC. It codes for CSAIRGEETQYF.